Included here is one TCR beta chain sequence, with context. It lacks a known antigen. Per-base qualities were not stored, and no clone one base away is much larger. These data are taken from a study of shared clonotypes between healthy human individuals (dated by TCRdb to 2020 to 2021). Looking at the study overall: The cohort comprised a couple of women and three men aged 18 to 49 years. Between about 0.85 and 8.9 billion PBMCs per donor were obtained by leukapheresis. For each donor, CD4 naive and CD4 memory were each given three plates, CD8 naive was given two plates, and CD8 memory was given one plate. Different laboratories and diverse techniques were used to prepare libraries and sequence TCR repertoires, to increase sequencing depth and limit assay-specific biases. The study deeply sequenced blood TCR repertoires of five healthy adults to estimate repertoire size and the extent of clonotype sharing between individuals. What the study reported, not specific to this receptor: Naive subsets generally had larger estimated clonotype richness than memory subsets did. Because the study included only a small number of donors, the genetic and exposure-history diversity represented was limited. Sharing across a handful of donors was observed for approximately 5% of naive CD4, over 3% of naive CD8, over 2% of memory CD4, and less than 0.45% of memory CD8 clonotypes. Sampling was restricted to blood, and TCR repertoires in tissue are likely to differ from TCR repertoires in blood. Rarefaction of sorted-subset datasets indicated incomplete sequencing despite the large sequencing depth. Higher generation probabilities were observed for clonotypes shared by all four sorted-subset donors than for non-shared clonotypes. Based on pairwise subsampling, the degree of clonotype sharing among donors was expected to be affected by sequencing depth.

TCR CDR3 regions were amplified from genomic DNA by multiplex PCR using the deep immunoSEQ assay. Genomic DNA extracted from each cell subset was distributed evenly over all wells of several immunoSEQ 96-well plates, and each plate served as one replicate. For sorted subsets, roughly 200 ng genomic DNA, equal to 30,000 or so T cell genomes, was loaded into each replicate PCR. Purified libraries were quantified with a Qubit 3.0 fluorometer, sized on a Bioanalyzer 2100, and re-quantified with the KAPA Library Quantification kit. Every immunoSEQ 96-well plate was sequenced on a dedicated single-read 150-cycle Illumina NextSeq 550 flow cell. Turning to the authors' computational methods: The immunoSEQ output contained only junctional sequences without quality scores, so filtering could not match that applied to full-length reads. Sequences were annotated with PyIR, a Python wrapper for IgBLAST v1.9, using IMGT germline references to assign V/J genes and CDR3. Any read was removed if the V/J assignment was weak (E-value above 1e-6), the CDR3 was missing, or the read contained stop codons, out-of-frame junctions, or ambiguous translated residues. V3J clonotypes were defined as sequences sharing the same inferred V gene, J gene, and CDR3 amino acid sequence. The percentage overlap between two repertoires was calculated by dividing the number of shared unique clonotypes by the size of the smaller repertoire. Repertoire richness was assessed with RTK rarefaction, the Chao1 estimator, and Recon v2.1 estimates of unobserved clonotypes. For all TCRbeta clonotypes obtained by the gDNA method from a few donors, generation probabilities were computed with OLGA. TCRdb took over this immuneACCESS table, retaining in-frame rearrangements with V and J assigned. Such tables are incomplete; in checked studies, under half of the missing clones stem from an unresolved V gene, and the remainder is unexplained. V and J calls and clone size are as listed in that table; D and trimming were resolved from the DNA. The table for this sample lists 950,000 to 1,100,000 clones; approximately 80% of them were counted only once. 0.55% to 0.7% of the sample belongs to the ten largest clones.

The CDR3, cysteine through phenylalanine, is 15 amino acids long. The read is trimmed to its CDR3 DNA, 45 bases read in frame from base 1. The germline V gene (reference sequence) supplies CDR1 LNHDA and CDR2 SQIVND. V and J are trimmed by 9 bases and 3 bases, and the gene matches miss 10 bases of the junction. The donors were healthy, HIV-negative adults with no recently reported acute infections or vaccinations. Only Caucasian adults living in Nashville, Tennessee, USA were represented among the donors. CD4+ T cells were enriched by magnetic negative selection; naive cells were then positively selected on CD45RA, and the negative fraction formed the memory subset. Blood was obtained by leukapheresis, after which PBMCs were separated by Ficoll-Histopaque density gradient centrifugation and cryopreserved in liquid nitrogen vapor phase. Analytical flow cytometry was used to check the purity and quantity of every magnetically sorted T cell population. From each sorted fraction, genomic DNA was isolated and quantified by UV absorbance on a Nanodrop 2000c.

The sample was memory CD4+ T cells from PBMCs. This specimen's cell subset or site label, interpreted: CD45RA-negative fraction. This TCR was sampled from a man aged 18 to 35 in good health. Some clones in this sample may be carry-over from other donors' samples. The V gene is TRBV19 and the J gene is TRBJ1-3, and TRBD1 aligns with 8 junction nucleotides. The CDR3 here reads CASRDRGGGGNTIYF. The base sequence is TGTGCCAGCCGTGACAGGGGCGGAGGTGGAAACACCATATATTTT.